This T cell receptor (beta chain) was recorded in a study of siplizumab effects on memory and regulatory T cells. CDR1 and CDR2 from the germline V gene are SGDLS and YYNGEE. Trimming took 3 bases from V and 5 from J; bases not matched to a gene: 8. This CDR3 region has 15 residues. Assay used: immunoSEQ multiplex PCR; TCRdb lists only in-frame clones, some missing. This sample has 70,000 to 95,000 clones; 75% to 90% occur once, and the top ten carry about 16%. The V call is TRBV9, the J call TRBJ2-7; 10 positions match TRBD2. This sequence was found in a human donor in good health. The specimen was CD4+ T cells sorted from blood. The CDR3 spells CASSAQPGLADEQYF. The CDR3 DNA is TGTGCCAGCAGCGCGCAGCCCGGACTAGCGGACGAGCAGTACTTC.